A single sample is the source of the 23 T cell receptor beta chains below, sequenced in a study of beta chain features in type 1 diabetes. What was sequenced were expressed TCRB transcripts, since all of the isolated RNA had been reverse transcribed. Sequenced by immunoSEQ multiplex PCR; TCRdb stores in-frame clones only, minus some. The sample holds 120,000 to 150,000 clones; about 51% are singletons and the top ten take around 0.43%. The sequenced sample was Tregs from blood. These TCRs come from a man aged 18 to 35 in good health.

This clone was seen a few times. The chain uses TRBV7-2 and TRBJ1-4, with a weak D call TRBD1 (5 bases). Germline values: CDR1 SGHTA, CDR2 FQGNSA. The V gene lost 4 bases and the J gene lost 10 bases, with 19 bases spanning the gap. The CDR3 is 15 residues long. CDR3 DNA sequence: TGTGCCAGCAGCTCCGCCTACGGGTGGCAGGGAAAACTGTTTTTT. Translated: CASSSAYGWQGKLFF.

A few counts support this clone. The V gene is TRBV29-1, the J gene TRBJ2-3; 12 bases agree with TRBD1. Germline CDR1 and CDR2: SQVTM and ANQGSEA. CDR3 length: 16 amino acids. Losses at the gene ends were 0 bases for V and 1 base for J; bases not matched to a gene: 2. The DNA for the CDR3 is TGCAGCGTTGAAGAGGGGACAGGGGGCCGCACAGATACGCAGTATTTT. Its translation is CSVEEGTGGRTDTQYF.

The V gene is TRBV27, the J gene TRBJ1-2; 7 bases align to TRBD1. The V segment lost 3 bases and the J segment 4 bases; nucleotides outside the gene matches: 14. The V gene's germline CDR1 is MNHEY and CDR2 SMNVEV (reference sequence). The CDR3 is made up of 17 amino acids. For the CDR3, the DNA is TGTGCCAGCAGTTTTGGGAACAGGGGCCATCATACCTATGGCTACACCTTC. Its protein product is CASSFGNRGHHTYGYTF.

This clone was counted between two and nine times. This chain uses TRBV5-1 with TRBJ2-1; D unclear. CDR1 is SGHRS and CDR2 is YFSETQ in the germline V gene. This CDR3 is built from 14 residues. Trimming cost V 0 bases and J 6 bases, with 10 bases left between them. The CDR3 region has the DNA TGCGCCAGCAGCTTGGTGTACTTGATCAATGAGCAGTTCTTC. Translating it yields CASSLVYLINEQFF.

This clone was counted only a few times. The chain joins TRBV7-2 to TRBJ1-1; 7 positions agree with TRBD1. J was trimmed by 13 bases and V by 2 bases; bases with no gene match: 10. Germline V gives CDR1 SGHTA, CDR2 FQGNSA. The CDR3 is 13 amino acids. CDR3 sequence reads: CASSLNSRQGVFF. The DNA of the CDR3 is TGTGCCAGCAGCTTAAATTCCCGACAGGGCGTTTTCTTT.

The J gene is TRBJ2-3, the V gene TRBV5-6; no reliable D call. Germline CDR1 SGHDT, CDR2 YYEEEE. The V gene lost 0 bases and the J gene lost 4 bases, with 6 bases spanning the gap. The CDR3 totals 13 residues. The CDR3: CASSLVEADTQYF. CDR3 DNA sequence: TGTGCCAGCAGCTTGGTAGAGGCAGATACGCAGTATTTT.

Only a few counts were recorded for this clone. The chain couples TRBV19 to TRBJ1-1, with 7 bases fitting TRBD1. The length of the CDR3 is 14 residues. The V gene's germline CDR1 is LNHDA and CDR2 SQIVND (reference sequence). J gave up 8 bases and V 3 bases, and 9 bases lay outside the gene matches. The CDR3 sequence is CASSIWNRGKEAFF. DNA of the CDR3: TGTGCCAGTAGTATTTGGAACAGGGGAAAGGAAGCTTTCTTT.

The chain is built from TRBV7-2 and TRBJ1-1, with TRBD1 identical over 9 bases. Germline V gives CDR1 SGHTA, CDR2 FQGNSA. There are 15 residues in the CDR3. V shed 4 bases and J 7 bases; nucleotides not matched to a gene: 10. The CDR3: CASSSSDRGGVEAFF. DNA of the CDR3: TGTGCCAGCAGCTCATCGGACAGGGGAGGGGTTGAAGCTTTCTTT. Filled out from reference TRBV7-2 and TRBJ1-1, the complete variable domain reads GAGVSQSPSNKVTEKGKDVELRCDPISGHTALYWYRQSLGQGLEFLIYFQGNSAPDKSGLPSDRFSAERTGGSVSTLTIQRTQQEDSAVYLCASSSSDRGGVEAFFGQGTRLTVV.

The CDR3 DNA follows: TGCGCCAGCAGCTGGGGGACTAGCTTCTCCTACGAGCAGTACTTC. Residues: CASSWGTSFSYEQYF. The V call is TRBV5-1, the J call TRBJ2-7; 9 bases line up with TRBD2. The CDR3 loop spans 15 amino acids. The germline gives CDR1 SGHRS, CDR2 YFSETQ. With 3 bases clipped from V and 0 bases from J, the junction kept 4 bases outside the gene matches. The variable domain in full, completed from reference TRBV5-1 and TRBJ2-7, reads KAGVTQTPRYLIKTRGQQVTLSCSPISGHRSVSWYQQTPGQGLQFLFEYFSETQRNKGNFPGRFSGRQFSNSRSEMNVSTLELGDSALYLCASSWGTSFSYEQYFGPGTRLTVT.

This clone has more than one count but fewer than ten. V gene TRBV7-9 combines with J gene TRBJ2-1, with D perhaps matching TRBD1 (6 bases). Germline assignment: CDR1 SEHNR and CDR2 FQNEAQ (reference sequence). The CDR3 totals 17 residues. The ends were cut back, 5 bases at V and 4 bases at J, with 21 bases in the middle. The CDR3 is CASSQSRGMQFYNEQFF. Written as DNA, the CDR3 is TGTGCCAGCAGCCAATCGAGGGGGATGCAGTTTTACAATGAGCAGTTCTTC.

There are a few counts of this clone. The rearrangement uses TRBV6-1 and TRBJ2-6; perhaps TRBD2 as D (5 bases). The CDR3 has 15 amino acids. Germline lookup yields CDR1 MNHNS and CDR2 SASEGT. V lost 6 bases and J 2 bases, leaving 11 bases between the germline ends. This CDR3 reads CASSLQRAGANVLTF. Written as DNA, the CDR3 is TGTGCCAGCAGCCTACAGAGGGCTGGGGCCAACGTCCTGACTTTC.

The chain recombines TRBV10-3 with TRBJ1-5, with a weak D call TRBD1 (6 bases). The CDR3 is 12 residues long. CDR1 and CDR2 (germline): ENHRY, SYGVKD. V lost 11 bases, J lost 6 bases, and 14 bases lay in between. In nucleotides, the CDR3 is TGTGCCGCACAGGGATTCCGTCAGCCCCAGCATTTT. It yields the protein CAAQGFRQPQHF.

This rearrangement joins TRBV5-4 to TRBJ2-2; 7 nucleotides align to TRBD2. Germline assignment: CDR1 SGHNT and CDR2 YYREEE (reference sequence). The CDR3 contains 16 residues. V shed 1 base, J shed 5 bases, and the junction held 8 bases outside the gene matches. CDR3 coding DNA: TGTGCCAGCAGCTTGAAGGCGGGGGTTCGAACCGGGGAGCTGTTTTTT. This encodes CASSLKAGVRTGELFF. Full variable domain (missing parts from reference TRBV5-4 and TRBJ2-2): ETGVTQSPTHLIKTRGQQVTLRCSSQSGHNTVSWYQQALGQGPQFIFQYYREEENGRGNFPPRFSGLQFPNYSSELNVNALELDDSALYLCASSLKAGVRTGELFFGEGSRLTVL.

The chain joins TRBV6-5 to TRBJ1-2, with 7 positions matching TRBD1. Trimming at V came to 6 bases and at J to 1 base, leaving 2 bases not matched to a gene. CDR1 MNHEY and CDR2 SVGAGI come from the germline V gene. This CDR3 is 13 amino acids long. The CDR3 bases are TGTGCCAGCAGGGGGACAGTTAACTATGGCTACACCTTC. Its protein is CASRGTVNYGYTF.

Concerning this clone itself: This specimen includes other DNA sequences encoding the same CDR3. This rearrangement joins TRBV5-1 to TRBJ1-6, with 7 bases matching TRBD1. The CDR3 covers 14 residues. V trimming: 0 bases; J trimming: 6 bases; junction bases outside the gene matches: 0. Germline CDR1 is SGHRS and CDR2 is YFSETQ. In DNA, the CDR3 is TGCGCCAGCAGCTTGGGACAGGGTAATTCACCCCTCCACTTT. Translated: CASSLGQGNSPLHF.

This clone was observed a few times. The rearrangement links TRBV19 to TRBJ1-4, with D tentatively TRBD1 (5 bases). The CDR3 sequence is 13 residues long. The V and J ends lost 9 bases and 7 bases respectively, with 15 bases between them. From germline, CDR1 is LNHDA and CDR2 SQIVND (reference sequence). The DNA of the CDR3 is TGTGCCAGCAGGACGCAGGGTGTTGAAAAACTGTTTTTT. Protein: CASRTQGVEKLFF.

The table lists this clone with a count of one. J is TRBJ1-2 and V is TRBV5-1, with 8 positions matching TRBD1. With V trimmed by 3 bases and J by 4 bases, 8 bases remained unmatched. The CDR3 spans 15 residues. Per germline, CDR1 SGHRS and CDR2 YFSETQ. CDR3: CASSWQGARSYGYTF. The CDR3 coding sequence is TGCGCCAGCAGCTGGCAGGGGGCGCGGAGCTATGGCTACACCTTC. Full variable domain (remainder filled in from reference TRBV5-1 and TRBJ1-2): KAGVTQTPRYLIKTRGQQVTLSCSPISGHRSVSWYQQTPGQGLQFLFEYFSETQRNKGNFPGRFSGRQFSNSRSEMNVSTLELGDSALYLCASSWQGARSYGYTFGSGTRLTVV.

The V gene is TRBV7-9, the J gene TRBJ1-4, with 11 bases identical to TRBD1. The CDR3 runs 17 residues. V lost 4 bases to trimming and J lost 4 bases; unmatched junction nucleotides: 8. Germline loops: CDR1 SEHNR, CDR2 FQNEAQ (reference sequence). CDR3 sequence: CASSSDRGLSGNEKLFF. The CDR3, as DNA: TGTGCCAGCAGCTCGGACAGGGGGCTCTCTGGTAATGAAAAACTGTTTTTT. Together with reference TRBV7-9 and TRBJ1-4, the CDR3 gives the full variable domain: DTGVSQNPRHKITKRGQNVTFRCDPISEHNRLYWYRQTLGQGPEFLTYFQNEAQLEKSRLLSDRFSAERPKGSFSTLEIQRTEQGDSAMYLCASSSDRGLSGNEKLFFGSGTQLSVL.

The chain is built from TRBV7-3 and TRBJ2-7; TRBD2 agrees at 8 bases. CDR1 is SGHTA, CDR2 FQGTGA, per germline. With 4 bases clipped from V and 3 bases from J, the junction kept 2 bases outside the gene matches. The CDR3 is 13 residues long. DNA of the CDR3: TGTGCCAGCAGCTCGGGGGGGGTCTACGAGCAGTACTTC. Its protein is CASSSGGVYEQYF.

The gene calls are TRBV9 and TRBJ1-4, with 7 bases lining up with TRBD1. V was clipped by 4 bases and J by 8 bases; unmatched bases: 11. The CDR3 runs 15 residues. Per the germline V gene, CDR1 is SGDLS and CDR2 is YYNGEE. In DNA form, the CDR3 reads TGTGCCAGCAGCCCTAAGGTGACAGGGACGGAAAAACTGTTTTTT. This translates into CASSPKVTGTEKLFF.

J is TRBJ1-1 and V is TRBV5-5, with 8 bases fitting TRBD1. The ends lost 7 bases at V and 5 bases at J; junction bases unmatched: 7. CDR1 and CDR2 (germline): SGHKS, YYEKEE (reference sequence). The CDR3 has 13 amino acids. CDR3: CASGNRGKTEAFF. The CDR3 region has the DNA TGTGCCAGCGGCAACAGGGGGAAGACTGAAGCTTTCTTT.

The chain recombines TRBV7-9 with TRBJ2-2; possibly TRBD1 for D (6 bases). The germline gives CDR1 SEHNR, CDR2 FQNEAQ (reference sequence). The V gene lost 1 base and the J gene lost 9 bases, with 18 bases spanning the gap. The CDR3 has 16 amino acids. CDR3 residues: CASSLVGRGPKRELFF. As DNA, the CDR3 is TGTGCCAGCAGCTTAGTTGGCAGGGGCCCCAAAAGGGAGCTGTTTTTT. Variable domain in full (rest from reference TRBV7-9 and TRBJ2-2): DTGVSQNPRHKITKRGQNVTFRCDPISEHNRLYWYRQTLGQGPEFLTYFQNEAQLEKSRLLSDRFSAERPKGSFSTLEIQRTEQGDSAMYLCASSLVGRGPKRELFFGEGSRLTVL.

The CDR3 is CASSSQGASSNIQYF. For the CDR3, the DNA is TGTGCCAGCAGTTCCCAGGGGGCTTCCTCAAACATTCAGTACTTC. The chain has TRBV6-6 and TRBJ2-4, with TRBD1 matching 8 bases. Trimming removed 4 bases from V and 6 bases from J; junction bases left unmatched: 8. The CDR3 runs 15 residues. Looked up from germline, CDR1 is MNHNY and CDR2 is SVGAGI (reference sequence).